Listed here are 24 T cell receptor beta chains from one sample, sequenced in a study of T cell responses to AZD1222 COVID-19 vaccine. The table came from immunoSEQ multiplex PCR; TCRdb's copy has only in-frame clones and leaves some out. The table lists about 210,000 clones, approximately 92% of them singletons, with 1% to 1.5% in the top ten. The input for sequencing was peripheral blood, taken on day 0 of AZD1222 vaccination. The receptor source for this set is an adult in good health.

The chain employs TRBV7-8 and TRBJ2-2, with D perhaps matching TRBD1 (5 bases). The CDR3 contains 15 residues. Germline V gene lookup returns CDR1 SGHVS and CDR2 FQNEAQ. Trimming removed 4 bases from V and 5 bases from J, with 14 bases in between. CDR3 DNA sequence: TGTGCCAGCAGCTGGGGAACAGGACGAACCGGGGAGCTGTTTTTT. It translates to CASSWGTGRTGELFF. The whole variable domain, filled in from reference TRBV7-8 and TRBJ2-2, reads GAGVSQSPRYKVAKRGQDVALRCDPISGHVSLFWYQQALGQGPEFLTYFQNEAQLDKSGLPSDRFFAERPEGSVSTLKIQRTQQEDSAVYLCASSWGTGRTGELFFGEGSRLTVL.

V is TRBV4-1 and J is TRBJ2-3; the match to TRBD2 covers 11 bases. The CDR3 consists of 18 residues. CDR1 is MGHRA and CDR2 is YSYEKL in the germline V gene. The ends lost 1 base at V and 0 bases at J; junction bases unmatched: 6. CDR3 DNA: TGCGCCAGCAGCCAAGTCCCTAGCGGGGGGTTGAGCACAGATACGCAGTATTTT. Translating gives CASSQVPSGGLSTDTQYF.

V usage is TRBV6-5 and J usage is TRBJ2-7; tentative D call: TRBD1 (6 bases). The CDR3 is 14 amino acids. Germline values: CDR1 MNHEY, CDR2 SVGAGI. The V end lost 6 bases, the J end lost 6 bases, and 18 bases lay between the germline ends. The CDR3 here is CASRHTGPGGEQYF. CDR3 DNA: TGTGCCAGCAGACATACAGGGCCTGGCGGCGAGCAGTACTTC.

CDR3 in amino acids: CASSQKTGGETVLQETQYF. CDR3 in DNA: TGCGCCAGCAGCCAAAAGACAGGGGGCGAGACAGTCCTTCAAGAGACCCAGTACTTC. The chain combines TRBV4-1 with TRBJ2-5; TRBD1 matches 10 bases. CDR1 is MGHRA and CDR2 is YSYEKL in the germline V gene. Germline trimming cut 2 bases from V and 2 bases from J; bases unmatched to any gene: 14. The CDR3 is made up of 19 amino acids.

The chain has TRBV3-1 (or the pseudogene TRBV3-2) and TRBJ1-1; D not resolved. V lost 2 bases, J lost 4 bases, and 20 bases lay in between. The CDR3 has 17 amino acids. Germline assignment: CDR1 LGHDT and CDR2 YNNKEL (reference sequence). CDR3 in amino acids: CASSQREYGPSGTEAFF. CDR3 nucleotide sequence: TGTGCCAGCAGCCAAAGGGAATATGGACCTTCGGGCACTGAAGCTTTCTTT.

This chain links TRBV7-9 with TRBJ2-3, with 7 bases matching TRBD1. The trim removed 4 bases at V and 2 bases at J, leaving 9 bases unmatched. This CDR3 is 16 amino acids long. Germline V gene sequence: CDR1 SEHNR, CDR2 FQNEAQ (reference sequence). CDR3: CASSSRDSAITDTQYF. CDR3 nucleotide sequence: TGTGCCAGCAGCTCGAGGGACAGCGCCATCACAGATACGCAGTATTTT.

The rearrangement joins TRBV7-2 to TRBJ2-3; D is perhaps TRBD1 (5 bases). V shed 0 bases and J shed 1 base, with 5 bases lying between them. The CDR3 is 14 residues long. Germline loops: CDR1 SGHTA, CDR2 FQGNSA. CDR3: CASSLAGGTDTQYF. Written as DNA, the CDR3 is TGTGCCAGCAGCTTAGCAGGGGGCACAGATACGCAGTATTTT.

This chain links TRBV2 with TRBJ2-1, with 7 bases that match TRBD2. Germline CDR1 is SNHLY and CDR2 is FYNNEI. Trimming at V came to 0 bases and at J to 1 base, leaving 0 bases not matched to a gene. The CDR3 runs 15 residues. As DNA, the CDR3 is TGTGCCAGCAGTGAAGCAGCGGGATCCTACAATGAGCAGTTCTTC. This codes for CASSEAAGSYNEQFF.

The chain uses TRBV27 and TRBJ2-5; possibly TRBD1 or TRBD2 for D (6 bases each). Trimming removed 0 bases from V and 5 bases from J, with 16 bases in between. This CDR3 has 16 residues. The V gene's germline CDR1 is MNHEY and CDR2 SMNVEV (reference sequence). The chain's CDR3 is CASSLSGGRQGETQYF. The CDR3 DNA is TGTGCCAGCAGTTTATCTGGGGGGAGGCAGGGGGAGACCCAGTACTTC.

The genes are TRBV7-2 and TRBJ1-4; perhaps TRBD1 as D (5 bases). The CDR3 extends over 15 amino acids. Trimming left V 1 base short and J 0 bases short, with 6 bases between. Germline-derived CDR1 and CDR2 are SGHTA and FQGNSA. CDR3 in DNA: TGTGCCAGCAGCTTAGTAGGGGCAACTAATGAAAAACTGTTTTTT. It codes for CASSLVGATNEKLFF. Combining the CDR3 with reference TRBV7-2 and TRBJ1-4 gives the whole variable domain GAGVSQSPSNKVTEKGKDVELRCDPISGHTALYWYRQSLGQGLEFLIYFQGNSAPDKSGLPSDRFSAERTGGSVSTLTIQRTQQEDSAVYLCASSLVGATNEKLFFGSGTQLSVL.

J is TRBJ2-7 and V is TRBV11-3; perhaps D is TRBD1 or TRBD2 (6 bases each). This CDR3 region has 17 residues. CDR1 SGHNT and CDR2 YENEEA come from the germline V gene. The ends were cut back, 1 base at V and 2 bases at J, with 18 bases in the middle. CDR3 region: CASSLGGTGASPYEQYF. In nucleotides, the CDR3 is TGTGCCAGCAGCTTAGGAGGTACGGGGGCCTCACCCTACGAGCAGTACTTC. Full variable domain (missing parts from reference TRBV11-3 and TRBJ2-7): EAGVVQSPRYKIIEKKQPVAFWCNPISGHNTLYWYLQNLGQGPELLIRYENEEAVDDSQLPKDRFSAERLKGVDSTLKIQPAELGDSAVYLCASSLGGTGASPYEQYFGPGTRLTVT.

The V call is TRBV6-5, the J call TRBJ1-1; D perhaps matches TRBD1 (5 bases). Germline CDR1 reads MNHEY; CDR2 reads SVGAGI. V lost 8 bases to trimming and J lost 8 bases, with 12 bases between them. The CDR3 covers 11 residues. CDR3 in amino acids: CASREKGEAFF. DNA of the CDR3: TGTGCCAGCCGAGAGAAGGGGGAAGCTTTCTTT.

The chain carries TRBV27 and TRBJ1-1; the D gene is possibly TRBD1 (6 bases). CDR1 is MNHEY and CDR2 is SMNVEV in the germline V gene (reference sequence). Trimming removed 5 bases from V and 4 bases from J, with 14 bases in between. There are 14 residues in the CDR3. CDR3 residues: CASSPSGAFTEAFF. The CDR3 nucleotides read TGTGCCAGCAGTCCGTCGGGGGCCTTCACTGAAGCTTTCTTT.

This chain connects TRBV7-2 to TRBJ1-5; maybe TRBD1 (5 bases). Germline V gene lookup returns CDR1 SGHTA and CDR2 FQGNSA. Trimming cost V 3 bases and J 7 bases, with 16 bases left between them. This CDR3 has 15 amino acids. Written as DNA, the CDR3 is TGTGCCAGCAGCTTTGCAGCGGGGCATGACCAGCCCCAGCATTTT. It yields the protein CASSFAAGHDQPQHF. The whole variable domain, remainder taken from reference TRBV7-2 and TRBJ1-5, is GAGVSQSPSNKVTEKGKDVELRCDPISGHTALYWYRQSLGQGLEFLIYFQGNSAPDKSGLPSDRFSAERTGGSVSTLTIQRTQQEDSAVYLCASSFAAGHDQPQHFGDGTRLSIL.

The V call is TRBV6-5, the J call TRBJ1-4, with 8 nucleotides matching TRBD1. Germline values: CDR1 MNHEY, CDR2 SVGAGI. The CDR3 has 13 amino acids. J was trimmed by 8 bases and V by 5 bases; bases with no gene match: 4. CDR3 DNA sequence: TGTGCCAGCAGTCTACGACAGGGGGAAAAACTGTTTTTT. Encoded protein: CASSLRQGEKLFF.

The chain carries TRBV28 and TRBJ2-2; D is uncertain. Trimming took off 6 bases at V and 6 bases at J, with 8 bases between the two ends. The germline V gene encodes CDR1 MDHEN and CDR2 SYDVKM. The CDR3 runs to 12 residues. CDR3 sequence reads: CASSSASGELFF. CDR3 DNA: TGTGCCAGCAGCTCCGCCTCCGGGGAGCTGTTTTTT.

J is TRBJ2-7 and V is TRBV30, with D hard to call. Germline values: CDR1 GTSNPN, CDR2 SVGIG (reference sequence). The germline V and J ends were trimmed by 5 bases and 3 bases, with 8 bases remaining between them. The CDR3 loop spans 11 amino acids. CDR3 residues: CAWGSFYEQYF. CDR3 nucleotide sequence: TGTGCCTGGGGTTCCTTCTACGAGCAGTACTTC.

The gene calls are TRBV27 and TRBJ1-2, with TRBD1 matching over 7 bases. The CDR3 is 15 residues long. V lost 6 bases, J lost 4 bases, and 11 bases stayed unmatched. Looked up from germline, CDR1 is MNHEY and CDR2 is SMNVEV (reference sequence). The CDR3 spells CASSPDRASFYGYTF. The CDR3 DNA reads as TGTGCCAGCAGCCCAGACAGGGCCTCGTTCTATGGCTACACCTTC.

The chain combines TRBV28 with TRBJ1-1; TRBD1 agrees at 7 bases. Trimming cost V 3 bases and J 8 bases; bases outside gene matches: 9. The CDR3 consists of 14 residues. The germline V gene has CDR1 MDHEN and CDR2 SYDVKM. This CDR3 is CASSFRYGTAEAFF. The CDR3 DNA follows: TGTGCCAGCAGTTTCCGATACGGGACAGCCGAAGCTTTCTTT.

V usage is TRBV7-8 and J usage is TRBJ2-7; D is possibly TRBD2 (5 bases). Trimming left V 1 base short and J 4 bases short, with 14 bases between. The CDR3 has 15 residues. Germline-derived CDR1 and CDR2 are SGHVS and FQNEAQ. CDR3 nucleotide sequence: TGTGCCAGCAGCTTAGAGGGCCGGGGAAGGTACGAGCAGTACTTC. This encodes CASSLEGRGRYEQYF.

The rearrangement links TRBV18 to TRBJ1-4; the D gene is possibly TRBD1 (5 bases). The V gene lost 3 bases and the J gene lost 8 bases, with 22 bases spanning the gap. CDR1 and CDR2 (germline): KGHSH, LQKENI. The length of the CDR3 is 17 residues. The CDR3 protein is CASSPSTVGDGKEKLFF. For the CDR3, the DNA is TGTGCCAGCTCACCGTCTACGGTGGGGGATGGAAAAGAAAAACTGTTTTTT. Complete variable domain (other parts from reference TRBV18 and TRBJ1-4): NAGVMQNPRHLVRRRGQEARLRCSPMKGHSHVYWYRQLPEEGLKFMVYLQKENIIDESGMPKERFSAEFPKEGPSILRIQQVVRGDSAAYFCASSPSTVGDGKEKLFFGSGTQLSVL.

This clone was recorded once. The chain joins TRBV7-3 to TRBJ2-6; no definite D call. CDR3 size: 15 residues. Germline values: CDR1 SGHTA, CDR2 FQGTGA. Trimming cost V 5 bases and J 2 bases, with 10 bases left between them. CDR3 residues: CASSLPYTGANVLTF. In DNA, the CDR3 is TGTGCCAGCAGCCTACCCTATACTGGGGCCAACGTCCTGACTTTC.

The chain recombines TRBV28 with TRBJ1-2; D call uncertain. The germline gives CDR1 MDHEN, CDR2 SYDVKM. The V and J ends lost 3 bases and 6 bases respectively, with 14 bases between them. The length of the CDR3 is 14 residues. In nucleotides, the CDR3 is TGTGCCAGCAGTTTCCGCCCGGGGTTACATGGCTACACCTTC. Translating gives CASSFRPGLHGYTF.

The chain recombines TRBV12-3 or TRBV12-4 with TRBJ1-5; D is unresolved. Deletions cut 6 bases from V and 5 bases from J, with 11 bases between. The CDR3 has 13 residues. The CDR3 reads CASRKDGDQPQHF. The CDR3 nucleotides are TGTGCCAGCAGAAAGGACGGGGATCAGCCCCAGCATTTT.